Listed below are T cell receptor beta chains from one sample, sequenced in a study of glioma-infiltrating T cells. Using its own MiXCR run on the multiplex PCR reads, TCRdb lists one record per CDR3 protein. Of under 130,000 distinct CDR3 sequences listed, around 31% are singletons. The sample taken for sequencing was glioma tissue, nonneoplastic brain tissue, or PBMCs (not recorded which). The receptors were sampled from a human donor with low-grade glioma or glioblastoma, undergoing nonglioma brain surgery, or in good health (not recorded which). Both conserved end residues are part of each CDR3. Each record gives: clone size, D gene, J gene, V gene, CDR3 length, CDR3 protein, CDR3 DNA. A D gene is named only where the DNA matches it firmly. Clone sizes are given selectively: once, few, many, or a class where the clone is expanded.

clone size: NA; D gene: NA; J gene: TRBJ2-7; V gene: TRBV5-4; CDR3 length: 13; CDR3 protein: CASSPLFSYEQYF; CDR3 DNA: TGTGCCAGCAGCCCTCTTTTCTCCTACGAGCAGTACTTC
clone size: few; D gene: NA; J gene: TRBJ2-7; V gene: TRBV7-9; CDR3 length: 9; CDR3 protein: CASSKPPYF; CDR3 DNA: TGTGCCAGCAGCAAGCCCCCGTACTTC
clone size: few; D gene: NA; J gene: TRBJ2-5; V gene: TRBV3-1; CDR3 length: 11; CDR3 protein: CASQNAKTQYF; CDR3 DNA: TGTGCCAGCCAGAACGCAAAGACCCAGTACTTC
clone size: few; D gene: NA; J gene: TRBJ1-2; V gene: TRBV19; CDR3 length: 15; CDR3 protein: CASSMGTSRIYGYTF; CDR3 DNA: TGTGCCAGTAGTATGGGGACATCCCGGATCTATGGCTACACCTTC
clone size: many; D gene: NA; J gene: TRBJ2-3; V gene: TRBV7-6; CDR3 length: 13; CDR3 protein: CASSLKRDHTQYF; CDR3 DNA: TGTGCCAGCAGCTTGAAAAGGGATCATACGCAGTATTTT
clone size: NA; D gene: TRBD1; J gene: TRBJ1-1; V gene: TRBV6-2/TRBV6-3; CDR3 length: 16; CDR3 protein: CASSYSSGGAGTEAFF; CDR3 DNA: TGTGCCAGCAGTTACTCTTCAGGGGGCGCGGGGACCGAAGCTTTCTTT
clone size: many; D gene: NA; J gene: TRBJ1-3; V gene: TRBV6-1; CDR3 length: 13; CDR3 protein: CASSPGEGNTIYF; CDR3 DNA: TGTGCCAGCAGTCCGGGGGAAGGAAACACCATATATTTT
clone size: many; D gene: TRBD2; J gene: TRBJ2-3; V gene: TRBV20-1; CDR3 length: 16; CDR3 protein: CSAELRGGRGTDTQYF; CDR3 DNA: TGCAGTGCGGAACTGCGGGGGGGCCGGGGCACAGATACGCAGTATTTT
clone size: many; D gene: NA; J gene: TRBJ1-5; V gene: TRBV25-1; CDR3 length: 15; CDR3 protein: CASSEGDGPNQPQHF; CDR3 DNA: TGTGCCAGCAGTGAGGGAGACGGACCCAATCAGCCCCAGCATTTT
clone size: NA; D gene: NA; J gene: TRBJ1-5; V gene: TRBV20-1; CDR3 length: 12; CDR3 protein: CSARRGNKPQHF; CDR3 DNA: TGCAGTGCTAGACGAGGAAATAAGCCCCAGCATTTT
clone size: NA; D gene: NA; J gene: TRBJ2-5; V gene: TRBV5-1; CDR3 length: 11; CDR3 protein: CASTGEETQYF; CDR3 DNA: TGCGCCAGCACTGGGGAAGAGACCCAGTACTTC
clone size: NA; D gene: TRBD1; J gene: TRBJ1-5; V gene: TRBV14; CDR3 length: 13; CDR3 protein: CASSFTGGQPQHF; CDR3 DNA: TGTGCCAGCAGCTTCACAGGGGGCCAGCCCCAGCATTTT
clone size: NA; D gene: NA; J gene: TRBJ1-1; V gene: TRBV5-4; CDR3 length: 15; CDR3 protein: CASSPGGELNTEAFF; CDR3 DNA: TGTGCCAGCAGCCCCGGCGGGGAATTGAACACTGAAGCTTTCTTT
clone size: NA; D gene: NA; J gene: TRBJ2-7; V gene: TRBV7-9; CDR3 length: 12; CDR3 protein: CASRTPGIEQYF; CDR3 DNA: TGTGCCAGCAGAACCCCGGGAATCGAGCAGTACTTC
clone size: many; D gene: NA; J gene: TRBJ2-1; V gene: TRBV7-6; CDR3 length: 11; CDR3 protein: CASSLSNEQFF; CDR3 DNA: TGTGCCAGCAGCTTGTCCAATGAGCAGTTCTTC